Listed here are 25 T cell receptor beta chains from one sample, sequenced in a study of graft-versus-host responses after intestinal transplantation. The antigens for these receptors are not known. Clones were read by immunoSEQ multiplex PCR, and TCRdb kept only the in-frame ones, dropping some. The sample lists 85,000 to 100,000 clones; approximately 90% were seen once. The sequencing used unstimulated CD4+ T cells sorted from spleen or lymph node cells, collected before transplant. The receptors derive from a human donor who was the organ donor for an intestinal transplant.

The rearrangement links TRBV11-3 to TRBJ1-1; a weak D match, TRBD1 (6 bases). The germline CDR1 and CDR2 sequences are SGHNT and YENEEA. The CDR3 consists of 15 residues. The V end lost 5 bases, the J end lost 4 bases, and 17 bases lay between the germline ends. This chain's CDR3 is CASSSGGAASTEAFF. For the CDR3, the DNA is TGTGCCAGCAGCAGCGGGGGGGCTGCGAGCACTGAAGCTTTCTTT.

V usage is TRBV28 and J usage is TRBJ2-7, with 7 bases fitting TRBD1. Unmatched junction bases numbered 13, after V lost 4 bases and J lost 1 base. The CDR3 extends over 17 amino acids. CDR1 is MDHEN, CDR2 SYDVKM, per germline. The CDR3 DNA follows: TGTGCCAGCAGTTCCACGAACCCCGGGACAGAATCCTACGAGCAGTACTTC. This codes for CASSSTNPGTESYEQYF.

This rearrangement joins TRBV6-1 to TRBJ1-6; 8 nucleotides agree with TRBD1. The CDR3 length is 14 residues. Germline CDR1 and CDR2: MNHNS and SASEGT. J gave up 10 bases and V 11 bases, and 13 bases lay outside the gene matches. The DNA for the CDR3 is TGTGCCGGCCACCTCGGACAGGGAGGATCACCCCTCCACTTT. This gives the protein CAGHLGQGGSPLHF.

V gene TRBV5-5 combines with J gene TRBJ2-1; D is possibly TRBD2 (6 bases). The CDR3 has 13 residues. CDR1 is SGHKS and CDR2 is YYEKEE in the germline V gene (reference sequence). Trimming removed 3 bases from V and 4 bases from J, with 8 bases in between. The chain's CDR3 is CASSWGVYNEQFF. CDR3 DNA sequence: TGTGCCAGCAGCTGGGGGGTATACAATGAGCAGTTCTTC.

The CDR3 here is CASSAGLSGEKLFF. The CDR3, as DNA: TGTGCCAGCAGCGCCGGGCTCAGCGGGGAAAAACTGTTTTTT. The chain couples TRBV9 to TRBJ1-4; D call uncertain. There are 14 residues in the CDR3. CDR1 is SGDLS and CDR2 is YYNGEE in the germline V gene. Trimming removed 3 bases at V and 8 bases at J, with 14 bases between.

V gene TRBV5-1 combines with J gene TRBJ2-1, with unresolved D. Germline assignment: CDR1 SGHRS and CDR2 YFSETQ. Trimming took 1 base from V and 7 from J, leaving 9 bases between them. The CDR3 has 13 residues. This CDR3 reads CASSLTATNEQFF. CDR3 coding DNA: TGCGCCAGCAGCTTGACAGCAACGAATGAGCAGTTCTTC. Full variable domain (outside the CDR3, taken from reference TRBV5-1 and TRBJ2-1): KAGVTQTPRYLIKTRGQQVTLSCSPISGHRSVSWYQQTPGQGLQFLFEYFSETQRNKGNFPGRFSGRQFSNSRSEMNVSTLELGDSALYLCASSLTATNEQFFGPGTRLTVL.

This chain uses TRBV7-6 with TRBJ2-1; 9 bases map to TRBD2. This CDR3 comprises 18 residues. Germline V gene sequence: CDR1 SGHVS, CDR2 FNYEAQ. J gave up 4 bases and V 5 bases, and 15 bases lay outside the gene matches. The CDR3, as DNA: TGTGCCAGCAGCCCTTGGGCCTTGGCGGGGGGGTTTTACAATGAGCAGTTCTTC. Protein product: CASSPWALAGGFYNEQFF.

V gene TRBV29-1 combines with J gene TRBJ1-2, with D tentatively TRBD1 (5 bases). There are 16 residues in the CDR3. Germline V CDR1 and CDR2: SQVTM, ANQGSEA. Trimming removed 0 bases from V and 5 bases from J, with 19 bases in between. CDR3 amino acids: CSVEDRMGLQRYGYTF. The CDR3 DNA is TGCAGCGTTGAAGATCGGATGGGACTGCAGAGGTATGGCTACACCTTC.

The CDR3 bases are TGTGCCGCGGGGGCAGGGGGCCCCACCCAAGAGACCCAGTACTTC. It is translated as CAAGAGGPTQETQYF. V is TRBV19 and J is TRBJ2-5; D possibly corresponds to TRBD1 (8 bases). From germline, CDR1 is LNHDA and CDR2 SQIVND (reference sequence). Trimming pared 11 bases from V and 1 base from J, leaving 20 bases between. The CDR3 sequence is 15 residues long.

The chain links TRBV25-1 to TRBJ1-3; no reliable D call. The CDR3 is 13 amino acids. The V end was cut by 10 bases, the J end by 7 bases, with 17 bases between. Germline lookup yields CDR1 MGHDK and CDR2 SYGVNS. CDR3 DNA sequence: TGTGCCACCATAGGATCAACGCGGAACACCATATATTTT. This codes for CATIGSTRNTIYF.

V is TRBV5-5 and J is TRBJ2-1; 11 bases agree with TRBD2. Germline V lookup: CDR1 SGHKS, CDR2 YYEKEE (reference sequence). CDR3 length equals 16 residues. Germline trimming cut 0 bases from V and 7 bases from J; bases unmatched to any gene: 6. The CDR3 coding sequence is TGTGCCAGCAGCTTGGCGTCTAGCGGGGGGTTGAATGAGCAGTTCTTC. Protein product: CASSLASSGGLNEQFF.

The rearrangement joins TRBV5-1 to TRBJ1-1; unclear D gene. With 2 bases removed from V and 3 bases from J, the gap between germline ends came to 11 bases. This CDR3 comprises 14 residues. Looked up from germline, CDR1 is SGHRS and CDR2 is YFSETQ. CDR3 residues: CASSFSRYYTEAFF. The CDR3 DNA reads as TGCGCCAGCAGCTTTTCTAGGTATTACACTGAAGCTTTCTTT.

The CDR3 DNA reads as TGTGCCAGCAGCCAACTAGCGGGCTATGAGGATGAGCAGTTCTTC. Its translation is CASSQLAGYEDEQFF. This sequence joins TRBV4-2 and TRBJ2-1; 8 nucleotides agree with TRBD2. After removal of 2 bases from V and 8 bases from J, the junction contained 8 bases not matched to a gene. Germline CDR1 and CDR2: LGHNA and YNFKEQ. The CDR3 extends over 15 amino acids.

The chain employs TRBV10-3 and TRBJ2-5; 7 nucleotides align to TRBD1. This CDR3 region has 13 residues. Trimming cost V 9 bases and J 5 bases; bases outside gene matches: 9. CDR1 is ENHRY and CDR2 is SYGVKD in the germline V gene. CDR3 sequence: CAIREGAAETQYF. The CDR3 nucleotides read TGTGCCATAAGAGAGGGGGCCGCGGAGACCCAGTACTTC.

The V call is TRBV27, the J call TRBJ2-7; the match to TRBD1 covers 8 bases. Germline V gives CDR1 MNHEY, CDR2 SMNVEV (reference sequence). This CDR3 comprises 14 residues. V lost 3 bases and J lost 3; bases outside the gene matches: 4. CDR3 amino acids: CASSFRDRIYEQYF. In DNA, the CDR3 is TGTGCCAGCAGTTTCCGGGACAGGATCTACGAGCAGTACTTC.

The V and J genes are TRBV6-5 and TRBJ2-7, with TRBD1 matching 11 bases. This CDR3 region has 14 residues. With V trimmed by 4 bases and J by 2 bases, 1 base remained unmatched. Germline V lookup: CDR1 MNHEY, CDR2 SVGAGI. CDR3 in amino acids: CASSWDRGAYEQYF. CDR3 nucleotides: TGTGCCAGCAGTTGGGACAGGGGGGCCTACGAGCAGTACTTC.

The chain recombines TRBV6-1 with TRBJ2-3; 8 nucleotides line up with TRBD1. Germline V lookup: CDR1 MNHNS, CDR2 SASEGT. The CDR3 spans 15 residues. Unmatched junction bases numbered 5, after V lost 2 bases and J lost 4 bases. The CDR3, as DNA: TGTGCCAGCAGTGAACGATGGACAGGGTCAGATACGCAGTATTTT. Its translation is CASSERWTGSDTQYF.

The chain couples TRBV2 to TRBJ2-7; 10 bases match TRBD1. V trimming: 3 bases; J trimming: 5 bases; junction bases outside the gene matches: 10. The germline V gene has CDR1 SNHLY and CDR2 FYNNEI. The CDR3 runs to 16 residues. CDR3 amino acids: CASSDPNDRGQNEQYF. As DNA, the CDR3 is TGTGCCAGCAGTGATCCAAACGACAGGGGGCAAAACGAGCAGTACTTC.

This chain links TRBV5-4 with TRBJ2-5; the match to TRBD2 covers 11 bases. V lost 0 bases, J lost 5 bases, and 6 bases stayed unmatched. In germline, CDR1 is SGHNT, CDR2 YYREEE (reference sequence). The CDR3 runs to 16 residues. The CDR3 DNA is TGTGCCAGCAGCTTGGTGGCCACTAGCGGGGGTGAGACCCAGTACTTC. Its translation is CASSLVATSGGETQYF.

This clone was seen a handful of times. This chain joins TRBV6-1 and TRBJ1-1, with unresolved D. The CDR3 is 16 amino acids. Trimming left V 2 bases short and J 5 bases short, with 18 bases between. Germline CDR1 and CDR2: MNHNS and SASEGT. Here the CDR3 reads CASSEWNGIARTEAFF. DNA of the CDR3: TGTGCCAGCAGTGAATGGAACGGAATAGCGAGGACTGAAGCTTTCTTT.

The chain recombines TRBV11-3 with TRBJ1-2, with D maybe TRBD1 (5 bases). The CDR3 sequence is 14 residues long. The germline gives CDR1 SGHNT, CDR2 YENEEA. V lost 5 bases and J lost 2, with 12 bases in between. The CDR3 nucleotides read TGTGCCAGCAGCCATGGGCAGGGAAACTATGGCTACACCTTC. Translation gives CASSHGQGNYGYTF.

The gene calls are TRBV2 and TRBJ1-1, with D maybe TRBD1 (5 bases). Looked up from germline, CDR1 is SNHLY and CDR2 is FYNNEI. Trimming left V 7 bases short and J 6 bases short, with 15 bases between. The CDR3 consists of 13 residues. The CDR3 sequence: CASIPRELAEAFF. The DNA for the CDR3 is TGTGCCAGCATCCCCAGGGAACTCGCTGAAGCTTTCTTT.

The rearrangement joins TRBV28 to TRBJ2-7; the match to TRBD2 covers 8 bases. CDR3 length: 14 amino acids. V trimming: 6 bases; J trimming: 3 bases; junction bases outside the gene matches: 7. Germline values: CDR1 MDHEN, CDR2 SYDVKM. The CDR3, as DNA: TGTGCCAGCAGCGGGGCTAGCGGGTTCTACGAGCAGTACTTC. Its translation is CASSGASGFYEQYF.

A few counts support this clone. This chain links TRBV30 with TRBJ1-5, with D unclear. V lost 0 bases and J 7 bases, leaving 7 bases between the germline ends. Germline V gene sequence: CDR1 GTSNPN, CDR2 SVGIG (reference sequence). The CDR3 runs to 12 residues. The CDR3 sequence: CAWSVGEQPQHF. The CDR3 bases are TGTGCCTGGAGTGTCGGGGAACAGCCCCAGCATTTT.

The CDR3 loop reads CASSDYYSNQPQHF. The CDR3 DNA is TGCGCCAGCAGTGATTACTATAGCAATCAGCCCCAGCATTTT. The genes are TRBV10-2 and TRBJ1-5, with D unresolved. CDR1 is WSHSY, CDR2 SAAADI, per germline. This CDR3 has 14 residues. Trimming stripped 3 bases from V and 0 bases from J, with 6 bases between.